A selection of T cell receptor beta chains follows, all from one sample in a study of radiation and T cells in renal cell carcinoma. Clones were sequenced by immunoSEQ multiplex PCR, and TCRdb holds only the in-frame ones, with some missing. The repertoire holds 100,000 to 150,000 clones, with more than 75% as singletons. Sequencing used blood, obtained from a patient whose treatment included radiotherapy and nephrectomy. The receptors originated from a woman in her seventies with renal cell carcinoma. Each CDR3 is given with its conserved first and last residue. A D gene is named only where the DNA matches it firmly. Clone size is shown for a subset of rows, as once, few, many or a class of expanded clone.

j_gene: TRBJ1-2; abundance: .; v_gene: TRBV29-1; d_gene: .; CDR3aa: CSAARLHYGYTF; CDR3nt: TGCAGCGCCGCGAGACTACACTATGGCTACACCTTC
j_gene: TRBJ1-1; abundance: .; v_gene: TRBV19; d_gene: TRBD1; CDR3aa: CASSQTGDRTEAFF; CDR3nt: TGTGCCAGTAGCCAGACAGGGGATCGCACTGAAGCTTTCTTT
j_gene: TRBJ2-7; abundance: .; v_gene: TRBV7-9; d_gene: TRBD2; CDR3aa: CASSPGGQGHEQYF; CDR3nt: TGTGCCAGCAGCCCGGGGGGTCAAGGCCACGAGCAGTACTTC
j_gene: TRBJ2-1; abundance: .; v_gene: TRBV7-2; d_gene: TRBD2; CDR3aa: CASSFGLAGVYNEQFF; CDR3nt: TGTGCCAGCAGCTTCGGACTAGCGGGGGTTTACAATGAGCAGTTCTTC
j_gene: TRBJ1-2; abundance: .; v_gene: TRBV7-2; d_gene: .; CDR3aa: CASSLGGSANYGYTF; CDR3nt: TGTGCCAGCAGCTTAGGGGGCTCCGCTAACTATGGCTACACCTTC
j_gene: TRBJ1-4; abundance: few; v_gene: TRBV27; d_gene: TRBD1; CDR3aa: CASSPGQGTTNEKLFF; CDR3nt: TGTGCCAGCAGTCCGGGACAGGGAACAACTAATGAAAAACTGTTTTTT
j_gene: TRBJ1-2; abundance: once; v_gene: TRBV19; d_gene: .; CDR3aa: CASSITRGGTRNGYTF; CDR3nt: TGTGCCAGTAGTATAACTCGGGGAGGGACAAGGAATGGCTACACCTTC
j_gene: TRBJ2-1; abundance: .; v_gene: TRBV7-2; d_gene: TRBD2; CDR3aa: CASSPRLADPEQFF; CDR3nt: TGTGCCAGCAGCCCCCGACTAGCAGATCCTGAGCAGTTCTTC
j_gene: TRBJ2-3; abundance: .; v_gene: TRBV6-5; d_gene: TRBD1; CDR3aa: CASSPRDRVSDTQYF; CDR3nt: TGTGCCAGCAGTCCCCGGGACAGGGTTTCTGATACGCAGTATTTT
j_gene: TRBJ1-1; abundance: few; v_gene: TRBV20-1; d_gene: .; CDR3aa: CSAREDTEAFF; CDR3nt: TGCAGTGCTAGAGAGGACACTGAAGCTTTCTTT
j_gene: TRBJ1-6; abundance: .; v_gene: TRBV28; d_gene: .; CDR3aa: CASSFRVSPLHF; CDR3nt: TGTGCCAGCAGTTTCCGGGTTTCACCCCTCCACTTT
j_gene: TRBJ2-5; abundance: .; v_gene: TRBV28; d_gene: TRBD2; CDR3aa: CASSSGTKETQYF; CDR3nt: TGTGCCAGCAGTTCCGGGACTAAAGAGACCCAGTACTTC
j_gene: TRBJ1-5; abundance: .; v_gene: TRBV2; d_gene: TRBD1; CDR3aa: CASSTSGQQSRPQHF; CDR3nt: TGTGCCAGCAGTACCTCGGGACAGCAATCAAGGCCCCAGCATTTT
j_gene: TRBJ2-7; abundance: .; v_gene: TRBV7-2; d_gene: .; CDR3aa: CASSSGINSYEQYF; CDR3nt: TGTGCCAGCAGCTCGGGTATTAACTCCTACGAGCAGTACTTC
j_gene: TRBJ1-4; abundance: .; v_gene: TRBV5-1; d_gene: .; CDR3aa: CASSSQATSEKLFF; CDR3nt: TGCGCCAGCAGCTCACAGGCTACCTCGGAAAAACTGTTTTTT
j_gene: TRBJ1-2; abundance: .; v_gene: TRBV6-4; d_gene: TRBD1; CDR3aa: CASSDTTGVGGGGYTF; CDR3nt: TGTGCCAGCAGTGACACTACAGGGGTAGGCGGTGGAGGCTACACCTTC
j_gene: TRBJ2-7; abundance: .; v_gene: TRBV7-9; d_gene: .; CDR3aa: CASSSPTGPYEQYF; CDR3nt: TGTGCCAGCAGCTCCCCCACAGGACCCTACGAGCAGTACTTC
j_gene: TRBJ1-6; abundance: .; v_gene: TRBV5-6; d_gene: .; CDR3aa: CASSLFGGRNNSPLHF; CDR3nt: TGTGCCAGCAGCTTGTTCGGGGGGAGAAATAATTCACCCCTCCACTTT
j_gene: TRBJ2-1; abundance: .; v_gene: TRBV19; d_gene: TRBD2; CDR3aa: CASSAIAGPYNEQFF; CDR3nt: TGTGCCAGTAGTGCTATAGCGGGGCCCTACAATGAGCAGTTCTTC
j_gene: TRBJ1-1; abundance: few; v_gene: TRBV5-1; d_gene: TRBD1; CDR3aa: CASSTGTGGTEAFF; CDR3nt: TGCGCCAGCAGCACGGGGACAGGGGGCACTGAAGCTTTCTTT
j_gene: TRBJ2-5; abundance: .; v_gene: TRBV6-1; d_gene: TRBD2; CDR3aa: CASSEWGLGEETQYF; CDR3nt: TGTGCCAGCAGTGAATGGGGACTAGGGGAAGAGACCCAGTACTTC
j_gene: TRBJ2-5; abundance: .; v_gene: TRBV9; d_gene: TRBD2; CDR3aa: CASSVGDSGAQETQYF; CDR3nt: TGTGCCAGCAGCGTAGGGGATAGCGGGGCCCAAGAGACCCAGTACTTC
j_gene: TRBJ2-3; abundance: .; v_gene: TRBV6-5; d_gene: .; CDR3aa: CASSYGAVSDTQYF; CDR3nt: TGTGCCAGCAGTTACGGGGCGGTCTCAGATACGCAGTATTTT
j_gene: TRBJ1-5; abundance: once; v_gene: TRBV5-8; d_gene: .; CDR3aa: CASSAGGRLTSNQPQHF; CDR3nt: TGTGCCAGCAGCGCGGGGGGGAGGCTAACTAGCAATCAGCCCCAGCATTTT
j_gene: TRBJ1-3; abundance: .; v_gene: TRBV9; d_gene: TRBD1; CDR3aa: CASSTMTGEGNTIYF; CDR3nt: TGTGCCAGCAGCACTATGACAGGGGAAGGAAACACCATATATTTT
j_gene: TRBJ1-3; abundance: .; v_gene: TRBV9; d_gene: TRBD1; CDR3aa: CASSVTTGVGNSGNTIYF; CDR3nt: TGTGCCAGCAGCGTAACGACAGGGGTCGGGAACTCTGGAAACACCATATATTTT
j_gene: TRBJ1-1; abundance: few; v_gene: TRBV28; d_gene: .; CDR3aa: CASSLDNRMNTEAFF; CDR3nt: TGTGCCAGCAGTTTAGATAACAGGATGAACACTGAAGCTTTCTTT
j_gene: TRBJ2-3; abundance: .; v_gene: TRBV5-1; d_gene: TRBD2; CDR3aa: CASSLGLAGDTQYF; CDR3nt: TGCGCCAGCAGCTTAGGACTAGCGGGGGATACGCAGTATTTT
j_gene: TRBJ2-5; abundance: .; v_gene: TRBV30; d_gene: TRBD1; CDR3aa: CAGSGQVQETQYF; CDR3nt: TGTGCCGGATCAGGACAGGTCCAGGAGACCCAGTACTTC
j_gene: TRBJ1-2; abundance: .; v_gene: TRBV7-2; d_gene: .; CDR3aa: CASSLISIDGYTF; CDR3nt: TGTGCCAGCAGCTTAATAAGCATTGATGGCTACACCTTC
j_gene: TRBJ2-3; abundance: .; v_gene: TRBV27; d_gene: TRBD1; CDR3aa: CASSRGGQGFTDTQYF; CDR3nt: TGTGCCAGCAGTCGCGGGGGACAGGGCTTCACAGATACGCAGTATTTT
j_gene: TRBJ2-2; abundance: once; v_gene: TRBV6-1; d_gene: TRBD1; CDR3aa: CASSEGTGSTGELFF; CDR3nt: TGTGCCAGCAGTGAGGGGACAGGGTCCACCGGGGAGCTGTTTTTT
j_gene: TRBJ1-6; abundance: .; v_gene: TRBV18; d_gene: .; CDR3aa: CASSAEGGHNSPLHF; CDR3nt: TGTGCCAGCTCAGCCGAGGGGGGCCATAATTCACCCCTCCACTTT
j_gene: TRBJ1-5; abundance: .; v_gene: TRBV2; d_gene: .; CDR3aa: CASSVRAADTQHF; CDR3nt: TGTGCCAGCAGTGTGAGGGCAGCCGATACCCAGCATTTT
j_gene: TRBJ2-5; abundance: .; v_gene: TRBV11-3; d_gene: TRBD1; CDR3aa: CASSLVRAGGRETQYF; CDR3nt: TGTGCCAGCAGCTTAGTACGGGCAGGGGGTAGAGAGACCCAGTACTTC
j_gene: TRBJ1-4; abundance: .; v_gene: TRBV29-1; d_gene: .; CDR3aa: CSVGRGRDEKLFF; CDR3nt: TGCAGCGTCGGGAGGGGCAGGGATGAAAAACTGTTTTTT
j_gene: TRBJ2-3; abundance: .; v_gene: TRBV28; d_gene: TRBD1; CDR3aa: CASTETGPDTQYF; CDR3nt: TGTGCCAGCACTGAGACAGGGCCAGATACGCAGTATTTT
j_gene: TRBJ2-7; abundance: .; v_gene: TRBV9; d_gene: TRBD1; CDR3aa: CASSARQGVSEQYF; CDR3nt: TGTGCCAGCAGCGCTCGACAGGGGGTGAGCGAGCAGTACTTC
j_gene: TRBJ2-7; abundance: .; v_gene: TRBV7-2; d_gene: TRBD1; CDR3aa: CASSLSGQTYEQYF; CDR3nt: TGTGCCAGCAGCTTGTCGGGACAGACCTACGAGCAGTACTTC
j_gene: TRBJ1-1; abundance: .; v_gene: TRBV5-1; d_gene: .; CDR3aa: CASTAGRNTEAFF; CDR3nt: TGCGCCAGCACGGCTGGAAGGAACACTGAAGCTTTCTTT